This T cell receptor (beta chain) appears in the sequencing data of a study of OX40 agonist ivuxolimab in advanced cancers. Study-wide background: Administration of intravenous ivuxolimab to patients occurred every 2 weeks at 0.01 to 10 mg/kg.

CDR1 and CDR2 from the germline V gene are SGHTA and FQGTGA. Unmatched junction bases numbered 10, after V lost 6 bases and J lost 5 bases. CDR3 length equals 15 residues. Measured with immunoSEQ multiplex PCR; TCRdb has only the in-frame clones, and not every one. The table lists tens of thousands of clones, roughly 80% of them singletons. This specimen was CD4+ or CD8+ T cells sorted from blood, taken in a trial of the OX40 agonist ivuxolimab. The rearrangement joins TRBV7-3 to TRBJ2-1, with 7 nucleotides matching TRBD1. This sequence originates from an adult with an advanced solid tumor such as melanoma, head and neck, liver or kidney cancer. CDR3 bases: TGTGCCAGCAGTCGGGACAGAGATTTTAACAATGAGCAGTTCTTC. Protein sequence: CASSRDRDFNNEQFF.